This TCR beta chain derives from a study of technical replicates of blood from a handful of donors. This CDR3 has 12 residues. CDR1 SGHAT and CDR2 FQNNGV come from the germline V gene. Unmatched junction bases numbered 6, after V lost 5 bases and J lost 12 bases. This table comes from immunoSEQ multiplex PCR, and its TCRdb copy is limited to in-frame clones, with some not included. The repertoire holds just over 80,000 clones, with approximately 94% as singletons. The sequence was collected from a human donor in good health. Material: T cells isolated from PBMCs. The gene calls are TRBV11-2 and TRBJ1-4; TRBD1 aligns across 7 bases. The CDR3 coding sequence is TGTGCCAGCAGCGCCCACAGGGGTGAACTGTTTTTT. As protein: CASSAHRGELFF.